These 24 T cell receptor beta chains came from one sample sequenced in a study of PD-1 blockade in classical Hodgkin lymphoma (TCRdb year 2020). Libraries were constructed by the immunoSEQ multiplex PCR assay. TCRdb limited this immuneACCESS table to in-frame rearrangements with V and J called. A share of clones is missing; checked studies link under half to unresolved V genes, and the rest is unexplained. This sample is represented by about 25,000 clones; approximately 84% of them were singletons. The ten largest clones represent 2% to 3% of the sample. The sample's time point label is to be understood as: cycle 1 day 1 (C1D1), immediately before nivolumab initiation. Relapse after autologous stem cell transplantation had occurred in all trial patients, and cohorts A, B and C were distinguished by prior brentuximab vedotin exposure. This specimen was peripheral blood mononuclear cells (PBMCs), taken at baseline. The source is a human donor with classical Hodgkin lymphoma.

This rearrangement joins TRBV6-1 to TRBJ2-7, with 7 bases fitting TRBD1. Germline values: CDR1 MNHNS, CDR2 SASEGT. The length of the CDR3 is 14 residues. J gave up 5 bases and V 7 bases, and 11 bases lay outside the gene matches. CDR3 sequence (DNA): TGTGCCAGCACCTGGGACAGTGGGGGAGACGAGCAGTACTTC. Its protein product is CASTWDSGGDEQYF.

The CDR3 region has the DNA TGTGCCATCAGTGGGGGGACGGAGAACACTGAAGCTTTCTTT. This codes for CAISGGTENTEAFF. V gene TRBV10-3 combines with J gene TRBJ1-1, with D possibly TRBD1 on 5 matching bases. CDR3 length: 14 amino acids. In germline, CDR1 is ENHRY, CDR2 SYGVKD. Trimming removed 4 bases from V and 1 base from J, with 10 bases in between.

The rearrangement uses TRBV7-8 and TRBJ1-3; D not certain. Per germline, CDR1 SGHVS and CDR2 FQNEAQ. The CDR3 consists of 12 residues. Trimming took 7 bases from V and 8 from J, leaving 12 bases between them. CDR3 in amino acids: CASTPGGDTIYF. For the CDR3, the DNA is TGTGCCAGCACCCCCGGCGGCGACACCATATATTTT.

The chain couples TRBV19 to TRBJ1-2; 8 positions match TRBD1. The CDR3 is 11 residues long. V lost 9 bases to trimming and J lost 8 bases; unmatched junction nucleotides: 5. In germline, CDR1 is LNHDA, CDR2 SQIVND (reference sequence). CDR3 sequence reads: CASQQGGGYTF. The CDR3 nucleotides are TGTGCCAGCCAACAGGGGGGCGGCTACACCTTC.

The genes are TRBV5-1 and TRBJ2-1, with TRBD1 identical over 10 bases. Germline V lookup: CDR1 SGHRS, CDR2 YFSETQ. The CDR3 totals 15 residues. Losses at the gene ends were 0 bases for V and 4 bases for J; bases not matched to a gene: 1. CDR3 sequence (DNA): TGCGCCAGCAGCTTGGCGGGACAGGGGTACAATGAGCAGTTCTTC. This codes for CASSLAGQGYNEQFF.

CDR3 nucleotide sequence: TGTGCCAGCAGCTTAGCCTTTGGGGGGCAAGAGACCCAGTACTTC. Translated, it gives CASSLAFGGQETQYF. The chain links TRBV11-1 to TRBJ2-5, with TRBD2 as a possible D gene (6 bases). CDR1 and CDR2 from the germline V gene are SGHAT and FQDESV (reference sequence). V was trimmed by 0 bases and J by 2 bases, leaving 10 bases between them. This CDR3 spans 15 amino acids.

The V gene is TRBV7-9, the J gene TRBJ1-2, with D possibly being TRBD1 (5 bases). Germline V gene lookup returns CDR1 SEHNR and CDR2 FQNEAQ (reference sequence). This CDR3 comprises 12 residues. Trimming pared 5 bases from V and 8 bases from J, leaving 12 bases between. DNA for the CDR3: TGTGCCAGCAGCGTACAGGATACCGGCTACACCTTC. Protein sequence: CASSVQDTGYTF.

J is TRBJ1-4 and V is TRBV5-6, with 7 bases that match TRBD1. The trim removed 6 bases at V and 5 bases at J, leaving 10 bases unmatched. CDR1 is SGHDT and CDR2 is YYEEEE in the germline V gene. CDR3 length: 15 amino acids. The CDR3 loop is CASTLLGTANEKLFF. DNA for the CDR3: TGTGCCAGCACCCTACTAGGGACAGCGAATGAAAAACTGTTTTTT.

The chain recombines TRBV19 with TRBJ1-2; 12 bases are a match to TRBD1. Trimming at V came to 5 bases and at J to 2 bases, leaving 9 bases not matched to a gene. Germline CDR1 LNHDA, CDR2 SQIVND (reference sequence). This CDR3 has 17 residues. The CDR3 region has the DNA TGTGCCAGTAGTGGAGGGACAGGGGGCGCGGAAAACTATGGCTACACCTTC. Its translation is CASSGGTGGAENYGYTF.

The chain is built from TRBV5-1 and TRBJ2-2, with TRBD1 matching 11 bases. CDR3 size: 16 residues. Trimming removed 4 bases from V and 5 bases from J; junction bases left unmatched: 7. Germline V CDR1 and CDR2: SGHRS, YFSETQ. In nucleotides, the CDR3 is TGCGCCAGCAGCCCAGGGACAGGGGGATCTACCGGGGAGCTGTTTTTT. It is translated as CASSPGTGGSTGELFF.

V is TRBV5-1 and J is TRBJ2-7, with 7 bases that match TRBD1. Trimming at V came to 0 bases and at J to 3 bases, leaving 9 bases not matched to a gene. This CDR3 comprises 16 residues. The germline gives CDR1 SGHRS, CDR2 YFSETQ. In nucleotides, the CDR3 is TGCGCCAGCAGCTTGGAGCCCACAGGGGTGAGCTACGAGCAGTACTTC. This gives the protein CASSLEPTGVSYEQYF. The whole variable domain, filled in from reference TRBV5-1 and TRBJ2-7, reads KAGVTQTPRYLIKTRGQQVTLSCSPISGHRSVSWYQQTPGQGLQFLFEYFSETQRNKGNFPGRFSGRQFSNSRSEMNVSTLELGDSALYLCASSLEPTGVSYEQYFGPGTRLTVT.

As concerns this clone: Distinct nucleotide sequences in the sample also encode this CDR3. The V gene is TRBV5-1, the J gene TRBJ2-5; 7 positions agree with TRBD1. The CDR3 consists of 14 residues. Losses at the gene ends were 0 bases for V and 2 bases for J; bases not matched to a gene: 1. Germline values: CDR1 SGHRS, CDR2 YFSETQ. CDR3 sequence: CASSLAGGQETQYF. The CDR3 DNA is TGCGCCAGCAGCTTGGCAGGGGGACAAGAGACCCAGTACTTC.

The rearrangement uses TRBV19 and TRBJ1-6, with 7 bases fitting TRBD1. Trimming at V came to 5 bases and at J to 2 bases, leaving 9 bases not matched to a gene. Per germline, CDR1 LNHDA and CDR2 SQIVND (reference sequence). The CDR3 is 17 residues long. The CDR3 region is CASSSVSTGAYNSPLHF. CDR3 coding DNA: TGTGCCAGTAGTTCCGTTTCTACAGGGGCCTATAATTCACCCCTCCACTTT.

The V call is TRBV5-1, the J call TRBJ1-1, with a weak D call TRBD1 (6 bases). The CDR3 spans 14 residues. Germline V lookup: CDR1 SGHRS, CDR2 YFSETQ. V was cut by 4 bases and J by 0 bases, with 10 bases left in between. CDR3 nucleotide sequence: TGCGCCAGCAGCCCGGGGGGCGTGAACACTGAAGCTTTCTTT. Protein sequence: CASSPGGVNTEAFF.

V is TRBV6-6 and J is TRBJ1-5; D is unresolved. From germline, CDR1 is MNHNY and CDR2 SVGAGI (reference sequence). V lost 5 bases and J lost 1, with 6 bases in between. The CDR3 loop spans 13 amino acids. The CDR3 spells CASSPSSNQPQHF. CDR3 nucleotide sequence: TGTGCCAGCAGTCCTTCAAGCAATCAGCCCCAGCATTTT.

This clone came up a few times. The chain couples TRBV6-6 to TRBJ2-2, with 8 bases lining up with TRBD2. In germline, CDR1 is MNHNY, CDR2 SVGAGI (reference sequence). After removal of 7 bases from V and 4 bases from J, the junction contained 5 bases not matched to a gene. The CDR3 runs to 14 residues. CDR3 sequence (DNA): TGTGCCAGCAAGCGGACTAGCAGCACCGGGGAGCTGTTTTTT. Its translation: CASKRTSSTGELFF.

This clone occurred a few times. This CDR3 is CASSPTGTSFEHF. In DNA form, the CDR3 reads TGTGCCAGCAGTCCGACGGGGACGTCTTTTGAGCATTTT. This chain links TRBV27 with TRBJ1-5; perhaps TRBD1 as D (5 bases). Germline-derived CDR1 and CDR2 are MNHEY and SMNVEV (reference sequence). This CDR3 spans 13 amino acids. With 5 bases removed from V and 14 bases from J, the gap between germline ends came to 19 bases.

The chain is built from TRBV5-1 and TRBJ2-1, with TRBD2 matching over 8 bases. With 2 bases clipped from V and 3 bases from J, the junction kept 4 bases outside the gene matches. Germline-derived CDR1 and CDR2 are SGHRS and YFSETQ. This CDR3 has 15 residues. The CDR3 loop is CASSFGSGGYNEQFF. CDR3 sequence (DNA): TGCGCCAGCAGCTTCGGAAGCGGGGGCTACAATGAGCAGTTCTTC.

V and J are TRBV5-1 and TRBJ2-7; D call uncertain. Germline values: CDR1 SGHRS, CDR2 YFSETQ. The V end lost 0 bases, the J end lost 5 bases, and 9 bases lay between the germline ends. This CDR3 is built from 13 residues. Here the CDR3 reads CASSLAGVDEQYF. The CDR3 DNA follows: TGCGCCAGCAGCTTGGCAGGTGTGGACGAGCAGTACTTC.

The chain joins TRBV4-1 to TRBJ2-3; 9 nucleotides match TRBD1. Germline trimming cut 0 bases from V and 4 bases from J; bases unmatched to any gene: 5. The CDR3 length is 16 residues. CDR1 is MGHRA and CDR2 is YSYEKL in the germline V gene. CDR3 region: CASSQERDRDSDTQYF. The CDR3 DNA follows: TGCGCCAGCAGCCAAGAGAGGGACAGGGACTCAGATACGCAGTATTTT.

The V call is TRBV7-9, the J call TRBJ1-4, with D uncertain. This CDR3 has 14 residues. V was shortened by 1 base and J by 7 bases, with 10 bases between the two germline ends. Germline V CDR1 and CDR2: SEHNR, FQNEAQ (reference sequence). In nucleotides, the CDR3 is TGTGCCAGCAGCTTAGGGGCTGACGGTGAAAAACTGTTTTTT. It yields the protein CASSLGADGEKLFF.

This rearrangement joins TRBV6-1 to TRBJ2-1; D remains unclear. Trimming stripped 6 bases from V and 5 bases from J, with 11 bases between. The germline CDR1 and CDR2 sequences are MNHNS and SASEGT. CDR3 size: 13 residues. The CDR3 loop reads CASRPPANNEQFF. The CDR3 region has the DNA TGTGCCAGCAGACCCCCGGCGAACAATGAGCAGTTCTTC.

The V gene is TRBV6-5, the J gene TRBJ2-2; 10 bases map to TRBD2. Germline trimming cut 5 bases from V and 6 bases from J; bases unmatched to any gene: 6. The CDR3 totals 15 residues. Germline CDR1 reads MNHEY; CDR2 reads SVGAGI. CDR3 residues: CASSLSGGASGELFF. As DNA, the CDR3 is TGTGCCAGCAGTCTCAGCGGGGGGGCTTCCGGGGAGCTGTTTTTT.

The rearrangement links TRBV4-3 to TRBJ1-2; D remains unclear. Germline CDR1 is LGHNA and CDR2 is YSLEER. This CDR3 is 14 amino acids long. The ends were cut back, 2 bases at V and 3 bases at J, with 10 bases in the middle. Here the CDR3 reads CASSQLGRDYGYTF. For the CDR3, the DNA is TGCGCCAGCAGCCAACTAGGACGGGACTATGGCTACACCTTC.